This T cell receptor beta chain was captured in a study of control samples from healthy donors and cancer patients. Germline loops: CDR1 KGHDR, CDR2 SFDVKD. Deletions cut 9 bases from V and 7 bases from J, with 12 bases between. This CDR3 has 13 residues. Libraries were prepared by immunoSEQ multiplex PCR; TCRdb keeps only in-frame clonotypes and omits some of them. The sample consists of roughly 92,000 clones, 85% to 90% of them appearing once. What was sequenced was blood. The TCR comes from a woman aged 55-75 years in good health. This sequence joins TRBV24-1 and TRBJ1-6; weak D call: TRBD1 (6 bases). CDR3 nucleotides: TGTGCCACCTCGAGGGACACCAATTCACCCCTCCACTTT. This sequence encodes CATSRDTNSPLHF.